This T cell receptor beta chain was obtained from a study of response to subunit inactivated influenza vaccine. Broader study findings: Authors suggested each seasonal flu vaccination may recruit only limited numbers of new T cells.

TCRdb itself ran the RT-PCR reads through MiXCR, one entry per CDR3 protein. The sample holds 540,000 or so distinct CDR3 sequences, 10% to 15% seen once. CDR1 is SQVTM and CDR2 is ANQGSEA in the germline V gene. With 5 bases clipped from V and 4 bases from J, the junction kept 7 bases outside the gene matches. CDR3 length equals 13 residues. Notes on this clonotype: Its target is unknown.

This material consisted of PBMCs from blood, taken around seven weeks after vaccination. The chain links TRBV29-1 to TRBJ1-1, with TRBD1 matching 7 bases. This TCR came from a man over 45 who received an inactivated influenza vaccine. The CDR3: CSVRGGRGTEAFF. The CDR3 DNA reads TGCAGCGTTCGAGGGGGCCGCGGCACTGAAGCTTTCTTT.